This entry lists 17 T cell receptor beta chains sequenced from one sample in a study of T cell responses to AZD1222 COVID-19 vaccine. Data came from immunoSEQ multiplex PCR; TCRdb stores just in-frame clones and leaves some out. The repertoire has 150,000 or so clones, 91% of them found once; the top ten carry approximately 5.2%. This specimen consisted of peripheral blood, obtained on day 0 of AZD1222 vaccination. The source of these receptors is an adult in good health.

The chain links TRBV2 to TRBJ1-6, with unresolved D. The CDR3 is 15 amino acids. The V gene's germline CDR1 is SNHLY and CDR2 FYNNEI. The germline V and J ends were trimmed by 8 bases and 3 bases, with 14 bases remaining between them. CDR3 region: CASRTDRNYNSPLHF. CDR3 coding DNA: TGTGCCAGCCGGACGGATAGAAACTATAATTCACCCCTCCACTTT.

V gene TRBV18 combines with J gene TRBJ2-7, with D hard to call. Trimming removed 3 bases at V and 0 bases at J, with 6 bases between. The CDR3 contains 13 residues. CDR1 is KGHSH, CDR2 LQKENI, per germline. The CDR3: CASSPGYSYEQYF. DNA of the CDR3: TGTGCCAGCTCACCGGGATACTCCTACGAGCAGTACTTC.

The V call is TRBV6-5, the J call TRBJ1-6; 7 bases agree with TRBD1. Germline assignment: CDR1 MNHEY and CDR2 SVGAGI. V was pared by 6 bases and J by 7 bases, with 6 bases of the junction left unmatched. CDR3 size: 14 residues. The CDR3 DNA reads TGTGCCAGCAGGGCGGGACAGACCAATTCACCCCTCCACTTT. This sequence encodes CASRAGQTNSPLHF.

The J gene is TRBJ2-5, the V gene TRBV2; the D call may be TRBD1 or TRBD2 (5 bases each). Germline values: CDR1 SNHLY, CDR2 FYNNEI. The CDR3 has 13 amino acids. The V end was cut by 6 bases, the J end by 1 base, with 9 bases between. The CDR3, as DNA: TGTGCCAGCAGAGGGACGGTCCAAGAGACCCAGTACTTC. Encoded protein: CASRGTVQETQYF.

V and J are TRBV7-9 and TRBJ2-5; the D gene is possibly TRBD2 (5 bases). This CDR3 has 14 amino acids. Germline V CDR1 and CDR2: SEHNR, FQNEAQ (reference sequence). Trimming took 1 base from V and 4 from J, leaving 10 bases between them. The DNA for the CDR3 is TGTGCCAGCAGCTTAGGAGGGAACGGAGAGACCCAGTACTTC. It encodes CASSLGGNGETQYF.

This clone was recorded once. The V and J genes are TRBV5-4 and TRBJ2-7; no clear D. The CDR3 loop spans 11 amino acids. The V and J ends lost 0 bases and 7 bases respectively, with 5 bases between them. Germline CDR1 reads SGHNT; CDR2 reads YYREEE (reference sequence). The CDR3, as DNA: TGTGCCAGCAGCTTGGGTGAGGAGCAGTACTTC. Translation gives CASSLGEEQYF.

The V gene is TRBV5-1, the J gene TRBJ2-7; tentative D call: TRBD2 (6 bases). Trimming left V 0 bases short and J 3 bases short, with 19 bases between. CDR1 is SGHRS, CDR2 YFSETQ, per germline. There are 17 residues in the CDR3. CDR3 sequence: CASSLEGRMVGGYEQYF. The CDR3 nucleotides read TGCGCCAGCAGCTTGGAGGGTCGGATGGTCGGGGGCTACGAGCAGTACTTC.

The rearrangement uses TRBV4-3 and TRBJ1-1; D gene ambiguous. The CDR3 sequence is 14 residues long. CDR1 and CDR2 from the germline V gene are LGHNA and YSLEER. Trimming removed 3 bases at V and 7 bases at J, with 15 bases between. CDR3 in DNA: TGCGCCAGCAGCCAGTATCTGACGGACCTTGAAGCTTTCTTT. Residues: CASSQYLTDLEAFF.

The J gene is TRBJ2-3, the V gene TRBV19, with TRBD2 matching over 12 bases. The V segment lost 10 bases and the J segment 0 bases; nucleotides outside the gene matches: 26. CDR1 LNHDA and CDR2 SQIVND come from the germline V gene (reference sequence). This CDR3 contains 22 residues. The CDR3 region is CATNKPRTSGTQTNTSTDTQYF. The CDR3, as DNA: TGTGCCACCAATAAGCCACGGACTAGCGGGACCCAGACTAATACTAGCACAGATACGCAGTATTTT.

The V gene is TRBV29-1, the J gene TRBJ2-7; 9 bases match TRBD1. The CDR3 runs 13 residues. Germline trimming cut 6 bases from V and 3 bases from J; bases unmatched to any gene: 6. Germline V lookup: CDR1 SQVTM, CDR2 ANQGSEA. CDR3: CSVKPGQGYEQYF. The CDR3 coding sequence is TGCAGCGTGAAGCCGGGACAGGGCTACGAGCAGTACTTC.

V is TRBV9 and J is TRBJ2-3; the match to TRBD1 covers 8 bases. The germline V gene has CDR1 SGDLS and CDR2 YYNGEE. Trimming removed 3 bases from V and 11 bases from J; junction bases left unmatched: 11. CDR3 length equals 14 residues. In DNA form, the CDR3 reads TGTGCCAGCAGCGAGCCCCAGACAGGGGAGAAGCAGTATTTT. Protein product: CASSEPQTGEKQYF.

Note on this clone: A read error may produce the germline difference seen at one junction end. The chain combines TRBV7-2 with TRBJ2-2, with 11 bases identical to TRBD2. The CDR3 covers 17 residues. Germline V gene data show CDR1 as SGHTA and CDR2 as FQGNSA. The CDR3 region is CASSLVGTSGNTGELFF. CDR3 nucleotide sequence: TGCGCCAGCAGCTTAGTTGGGACTAGCGGGAACACCGGGGAGCTGTTTTTT.

In its sample, this clone was seen a few times. The chain combines TRBV4-1 with TRBJ2-7; the match to TRBD2 covers 7 bases. The trim removed 3 bases at V and 2 bases at J, leaving 7 bases unmatched. Looked up from germline, CDR1 is MGHRA and CDR2 is YSYEKL. The CDR3 loop spans 15 amino acids. The CDR3 DNA sequence: TGCGCCAGCAGCCAGGGGACGGCGGGAGCCTACGAGCAGTACTTC. Its translation is CASSQGTAGAYEQYF.

The genes are TRBV28 and TRBJ1-5; weak D call: TRBD1 (5 bases). The CDR3 length is 15 residues. CDR1 is MDHEN and CDR2 is SYDVKM in the germline V gene. V was clipped by 5 bases and J by 0 bases, with 11 bases between them. The CDR3 here is CASSPRQGSNQPQHF. The CDR3 DNA reads as TGTGCCAGCAGTCCCCGCCAGGGTAGCAATCAGCCCCAGCATTTT.

Of note for this clone: Distinct nucleotide sequences in the sample also encode this CDR3. The V gene is TRBV7-3, the J gene TRBJ1-1; D might be TRBD1 (5 bases). The CDR3 covers 13 residues. CDR1 SGHTA and CDR2 FQGTGA come from the germline V gene. V shed 4 bases and J shed 1 base, with 7 bases lying between them. This chain's CDR3 is CASSSQGNTEAFF. The DNA for the CDR3 is TGTGCCAGCAGCTCTCAGGGGAACACTGAAGCTTTCTTT. Full variable domain (outside the CDR3, taken from reference TRBV7-3 and TRBJ1-1): GAGVSQTPSNKVTEKGKYVELRCDPISGHTALYWYRQSLGQGPEFLIYFQGTGAADDSGLPNDRFFAVRPEGSVSTLKIQRTERGDSAVYLCASSSQGNTEAFFGQGTRLTVV.

The V and J genes are TRBV7-9 and TRBJ2-3; no firm D call. This CDR3 is 16 amino acids long. Germline values: CDR1 SEHNR, CDR2 FQNEAQ (reference sequence). V shed 8 bases and J shed 1 base, with 19 bases lying between them. CDR3 in amino acids: CASRGPPLGGTDTQYF. The CDR3 DNA reads as TGTGCCAGCCGTGGGCCCCCCTTGGGTGGCACAGATACGCAGTATTTT.

The rearrangement joins TRBV7-2 to TRBJ1-6; D perhaps matches TRBD1 (5 bases). The CDR3 runs 16 residues. CDR1 and CDR2 (germline): SGHTA, FQGNSA. Trimming pared 9 bases from V and 5 bases from J, leaving 20 bases between. CDR3 DNA sequence: TGTGCCAGTACCCCAACAGGTTCCAATAATAATTCACCCCTCCACTTT. Translated, it gives CASTPTGSNNNSPLHF.